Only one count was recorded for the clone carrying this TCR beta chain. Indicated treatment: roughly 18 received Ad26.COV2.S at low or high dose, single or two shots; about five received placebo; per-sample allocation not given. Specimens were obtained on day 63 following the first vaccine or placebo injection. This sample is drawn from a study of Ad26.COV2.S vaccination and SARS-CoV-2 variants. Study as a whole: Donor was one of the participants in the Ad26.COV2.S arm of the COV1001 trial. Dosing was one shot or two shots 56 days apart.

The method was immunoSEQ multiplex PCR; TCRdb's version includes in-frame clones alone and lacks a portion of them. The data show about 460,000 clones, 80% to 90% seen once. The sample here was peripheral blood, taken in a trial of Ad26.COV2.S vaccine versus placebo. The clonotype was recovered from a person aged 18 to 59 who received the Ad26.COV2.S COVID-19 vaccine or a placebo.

The CDR3 protein is CASSRQTAAGNSYEQYF. CDR3 in DNA: TGCGCCAGCAGCCGACAGACTGCAGCTGGCAACTCCTACGAGCAGTACTTC. The V gene is TRBV4-1, the J gene TRBJ2-7, with D tentatively TRBD1 (5 bases). This CDR3 contains 17 residues. Germline values: CDR1 MGHRA, CDR2 YSYEKL. V was shortened by 4 bases and J by 0 bases, with 19 bases between the two germline ends.